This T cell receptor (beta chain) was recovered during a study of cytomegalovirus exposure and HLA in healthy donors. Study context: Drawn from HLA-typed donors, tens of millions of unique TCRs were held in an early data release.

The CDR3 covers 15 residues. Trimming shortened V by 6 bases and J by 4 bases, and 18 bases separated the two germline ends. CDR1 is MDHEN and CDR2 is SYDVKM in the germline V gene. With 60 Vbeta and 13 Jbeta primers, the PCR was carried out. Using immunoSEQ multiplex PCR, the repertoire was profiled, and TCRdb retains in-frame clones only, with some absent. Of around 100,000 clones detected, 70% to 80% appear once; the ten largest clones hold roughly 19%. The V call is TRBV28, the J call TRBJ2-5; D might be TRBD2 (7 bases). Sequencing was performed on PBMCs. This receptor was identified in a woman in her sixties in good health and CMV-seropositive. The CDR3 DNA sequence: TGTGCCAGCAGCAGGGGACTACCTGGAACAGAGACCCAGTACTTC. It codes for CASSRGLPGTETQYF. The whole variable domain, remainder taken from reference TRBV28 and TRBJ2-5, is DVKVTQSSRYLVKRTGEKVFLECVQDMDHENMFWYRQDPGLGLRLIYFSYDVKMKEKGDIPEGYSVSREKKERFSLILESASTNQTSMYLCASSRGLPGTETQYFGPGTRLLVL.